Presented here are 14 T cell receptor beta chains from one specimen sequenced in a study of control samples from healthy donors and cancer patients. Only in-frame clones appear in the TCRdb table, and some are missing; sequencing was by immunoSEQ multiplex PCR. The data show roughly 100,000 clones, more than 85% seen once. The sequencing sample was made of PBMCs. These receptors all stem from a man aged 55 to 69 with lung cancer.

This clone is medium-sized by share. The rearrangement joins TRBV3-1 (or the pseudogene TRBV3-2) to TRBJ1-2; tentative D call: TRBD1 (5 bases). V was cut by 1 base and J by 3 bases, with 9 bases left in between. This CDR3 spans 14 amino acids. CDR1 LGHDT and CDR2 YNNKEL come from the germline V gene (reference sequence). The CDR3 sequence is CASSQGGRDYGYTF. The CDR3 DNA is TGTGCCAGCAGCCAAGGGGGACGGGACTATGGCTACACCTTC.

The CDR3 sequence: CASSSRQGSNEKLFF. For the CDR3, the DNA is TGTGCCAGCAGTTCCCGACAGGGCTCTAATGAAAAACTGTTTTTT. The chain joins TRBV6-1 to TRBJ1-4; 7 positions match TRBD1. CDR3 length equals 15 residues. J gave up 3 bases and V 5 bases, and 6 bases lay outside the gene matches. The germline V gene has CDR1 MNHNS and CDR2 SASEGT.

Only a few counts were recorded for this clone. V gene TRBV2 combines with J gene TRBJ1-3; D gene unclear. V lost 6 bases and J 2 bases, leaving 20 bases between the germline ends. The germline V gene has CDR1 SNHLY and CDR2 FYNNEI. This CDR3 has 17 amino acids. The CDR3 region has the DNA TGTGCCAGCAGCGTTCCCAATCGAGTTACCCCTGGAAACACCATATATTTT. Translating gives CASSVPNRVTPGNTIYF.

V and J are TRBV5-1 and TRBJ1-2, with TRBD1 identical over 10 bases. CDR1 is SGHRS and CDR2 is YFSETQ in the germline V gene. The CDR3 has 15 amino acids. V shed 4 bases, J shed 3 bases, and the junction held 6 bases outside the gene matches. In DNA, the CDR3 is TGCGCCAGCAGCATTGGGACAGGGGATTACTATGGCTACACCTTC. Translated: CASSIGTGDYYGYTF.

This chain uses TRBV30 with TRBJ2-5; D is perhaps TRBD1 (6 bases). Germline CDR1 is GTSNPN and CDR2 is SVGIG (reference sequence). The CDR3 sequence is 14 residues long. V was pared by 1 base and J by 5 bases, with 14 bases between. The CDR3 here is CAWSGYVRGETQYF. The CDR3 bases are TGTGCCTGGAGTGGATATGTGAGGGGGGAGACCCAGTACTTC.

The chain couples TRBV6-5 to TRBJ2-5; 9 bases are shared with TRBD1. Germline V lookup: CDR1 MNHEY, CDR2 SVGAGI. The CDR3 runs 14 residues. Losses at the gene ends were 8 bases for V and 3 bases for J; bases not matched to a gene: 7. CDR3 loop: CASLTGGPKETQYF. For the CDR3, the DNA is TGTGCCAGCTTGACAGGGGGTCCAAAAGAGACCCAGTACTTC.

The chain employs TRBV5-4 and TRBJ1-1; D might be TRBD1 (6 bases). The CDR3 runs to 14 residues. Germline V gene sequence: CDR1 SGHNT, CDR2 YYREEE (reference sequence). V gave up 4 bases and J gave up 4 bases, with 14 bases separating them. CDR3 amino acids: CASSPKGGTTEAFF. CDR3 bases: TGTGCCAGCAGCCCGAAAGGGGGTACCACTGAAGCTTTCTTT.

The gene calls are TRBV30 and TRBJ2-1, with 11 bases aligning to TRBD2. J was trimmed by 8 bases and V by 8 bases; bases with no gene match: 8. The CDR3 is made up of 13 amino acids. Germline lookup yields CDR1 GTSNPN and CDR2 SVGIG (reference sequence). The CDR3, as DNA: TGTGCCCGTAGCGGGGGGGCCTTGGATGAGCAGTTCTTC. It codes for CARSGGALDEQFF.

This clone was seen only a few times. This CDR3 is CASSLAQPQHF. CDR3 nucleotides: TGTGCCAGCAGTTTAGCTCAGCCCCAGCATTTT. The chain combines TRBV12-3 or TRBV12-4 with TRBJ1-5; D is ambiguous. The CDR3 totals 11 residues. V lost 0 bases, J lost 6 bases, and 0 bases lay in between.

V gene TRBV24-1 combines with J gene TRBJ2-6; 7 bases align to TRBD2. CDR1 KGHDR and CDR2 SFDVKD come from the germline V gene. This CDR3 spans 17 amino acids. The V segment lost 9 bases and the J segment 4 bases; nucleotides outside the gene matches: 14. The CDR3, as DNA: TGTGCCACCGGGGGAGGGGACCAAAGACCCGGGGCCAACGTCCTGACTTTC. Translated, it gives CATGGGDQRPGANVLTF.

CDR3 amino acids: CASSLGTSRDWLSYTF. CDR3 bases: TGTGCCAGCAGCTTAGGAACGTCCCGGGACTGGCTAAGCTACACCTTC. The chain couples TRBV7-9 to TRBJ1-2; tentatively, D is TRBD1 (5 bases). Germline-derived CDR1 and CDR2 are SEHNR and FQNEAQ (reference sequence). The CDR3 contains 16 residues. Trimming took off 1 base at V and 9 bases at J, with 21 bases between the two ends. The entire variable domain, with the rest obtained from reference TRBV7-9 and TRBJ1-2, is as follows: DTGVSQNPRHKITKRGQNVTFRCDPISEHNRLYWYRQTLGQGPEFLTYFQNEAQLEKSRLLSDRFSAERPKGSFSTLEIQRTEQGDSAMYLCASSLGTSRDWLSYTFGSGTRLTVV.

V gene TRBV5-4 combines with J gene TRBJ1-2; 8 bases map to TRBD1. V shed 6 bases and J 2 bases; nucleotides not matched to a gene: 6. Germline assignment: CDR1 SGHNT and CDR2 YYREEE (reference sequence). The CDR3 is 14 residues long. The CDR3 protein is CASTTGQGNYGYTF. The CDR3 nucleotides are TGTGCCAGCACCACCGGACAGGGAAACTATGGCTACACCTTC. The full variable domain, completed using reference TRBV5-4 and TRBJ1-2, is ETGVTQSPTHLIKTRGQQVTLRCSSQSGHNTVSWYQQALGQGPQFIFQYYREEENGRGNFPPRFSGLQFPNYSSELNVNALELDDSALYLCASTTGQGNYGYTFGSGTRLTVV.

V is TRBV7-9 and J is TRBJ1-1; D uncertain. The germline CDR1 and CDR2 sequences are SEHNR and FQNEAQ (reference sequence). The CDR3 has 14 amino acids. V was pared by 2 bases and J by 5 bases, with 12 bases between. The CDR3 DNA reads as TGTGCCAGCAGCTTAACTGGCGGAGGGACTGAAGCTTTCTTT. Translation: CASSLTGGGTEAFF.

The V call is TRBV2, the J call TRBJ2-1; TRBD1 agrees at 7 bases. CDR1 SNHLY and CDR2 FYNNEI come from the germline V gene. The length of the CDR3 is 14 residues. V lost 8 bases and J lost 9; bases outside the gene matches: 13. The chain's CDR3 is CASGGQVIVTEQFF. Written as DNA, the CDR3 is TGTGCCAGCGGAGGACAGGTGATTGTAACTGAGCAGTTCTTC. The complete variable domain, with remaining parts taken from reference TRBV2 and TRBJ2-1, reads EPEVTQTPSHQVTQMGQEVILRCVPISNHLYFYWYRQILGQKVEFLVSFYNNEISEKSEIFDDQFSVERPDGSNFTLKIRSTKLEDSAMYFCASGGQVIVTEQFFGPGTRLTVL.